These T cell receptor beta chains were read from a single sample in a study of OX40 agonist ivuxolimab in advanced cancers. Using immunoSEQ multiplex PCR, the repertoire was profiled, and TCRdb retains in-frame clones only, with some absent. The profile shows about 150,000 clones, less than 95% of them singletons. This specimen consisted of CD4+ or CD8+ T cells sorted from blood, obtained in a trial of the OX40 agonist ivuxolimab. These receptor sequences come from an adult with an advanced solid tumor such as melanoma, head and neck, liver or kidney cancer. CDR3s include the opening cysteine and the closing phenylalanine or tryptophan. The D gene is left open where the match is weak. Clone size is stated in some rows and not others, as once, few, many or a class when expanded.

. TRBJ2-2 . TRBV6-5 CASSYMGGELFF TGTGCCAGCAGTTACATGGGCGGGGAGCTGTTTTTT
TRBD2 TRBJ2-3 . TRBV30 CAWSVKLGASGRADTQYF TGTGCCTGGAGTGTAAAGCTGGGGGCTAGCGGGAGGGCAGATACGCAGTATTTT
. TRBJ1-4 . TRBV25-1 CASSAPWSGGSEKLFF TGTGCCAGCAGTGCCCCCTGGAGCGGAGGGAGTGAAAAACTGTTTTTT
TRBD1 TRBJ2-7 . TRBV18 CASSPSNRDRADEQYF TGTGCCAGCTCACCCTCAAACCGGGACAGGGCGGACGAGCAGTACTTC
. TRBJ2-5 . TRBV19 CASSTYPTGLGETQYF TGTGCCAGTAGTACCTACCCCACAGGGTTGGGTGAGACCCAGTACTTC
. TRBJ2-5 once TRBV9 CASSMPGKETQYF TGTGCCAGCAGCATGCCCGGGAAGGAGACCCAGTACTTC
. TRBJ1-5 . TRBV27 CASSPPLRRDQPQHF TGTGCCAGCAGTCCCCCCCTACGAAGGGATCAGCCCCAGCATTTT
TRBD2 TRBJ2-3 . TRBV19 CASGTSGGGTDTQYF TGTGCCAGTGGAACTAGCGGGGGGGGCACAGATACGCAGTATTTT
TRBD1 TRBJ1-4 . TRBV5-4 CASSWTSGTGGQKLFF TGTGCCAGCAGCTGGACTTCAGGGACAGGGGGCCAAAAACTGTTTTTT
TRBD1 TRBJ2-5 . TRBV6-1 CASNPGQGKETQYF TGTGCCAGCAACCCGGGACAGGGGAAAGAGACCCAGTACTTC